The 25 T cell receptor beta chains reported below all come from one sample, sequenced in a study of technical replicates of blood from a few donors. TCRdb keeps only in-frame clones here, not all; method: immunoSEQ multiplex PCR. Of 91,000 or so clones listed, approximately 94% are singletons. The specimen sequenced was T cells isolated from PBMCs. All receptors come from a human donor in good health.

The chain joins TRBV9 to TRBJ2-1, with 7 bases matching TRBD2. The CDR3 length is 16 residues. With V trimmed by 0 bases and J by 7 bases, 10 bases remained unmatched. Per the germline V gene, CDR1 is SGDLS and CDR2 is YYNGEE. DNA of the CDR3: TGTGCCAGCAGCGTAGTGGGGAGGGAGTCCTCGAATGAGCAGTTCTTC. This encodes CASSVVGRESSNEQFF.

This chain joins TRBV19 and TRBJ2-1, with 9 bases aligning to TRBD2. The CDR3 sequence is 14 residues long. V lost 6 bases, J lost 9 bases, and 9 bases stayed unmatched. Germline lookup yields CDR1 LNHDA and CDR2 SQIVND (reference sequence). This CDR3 is CASRAGGLNGEQFF. In DNA form, the CDR3 reads TGTGCCAGTAGGGCGGGAGGGCTTAACGGTGAGCAGTTCTTC. Combining the CDR3 with reference TRBV19 and TRBJ2-1 gives the whole variable domain DGGITQSPKYLFRKEGQNVTLSCEQNLNHDAMYWYRQDPGQGLRLIYYSQIVNDFQKGDIAEGYSVSREKKESFPLTVTSAQKNPTAFYLCASRAGGLNGEQFFGPGTRLTVL.

The chain has TRBV4-2 and TRBJ2-7, with TRBD2 as a possible D gene (7 bases). CDR3 length: 15 residues. V lost 1 base to trimming and J lost 4 bases, with 14 bases between them. Per germline, CDR1 LGHNA and CDR2 YNFKEQ. Here the CDR3 reads CASSQVQGGGYEQYF. DNA of the CDR3: TGTGCCAGCAGCCAAGTTCAGGGAGGGGGATACGAGCAGTACTTC.

This chain connects TRBV30 to TRBJ1-1; no clear D gene. The CDR3 totals 12 residues. Deletions cut 4 bases from V and 7 bases from J, with 13 bases between. Germline V gene data show CDR1 as GTSNPN and CDR2 as SVGIG (reference sequence). The DNA of the CDR3 is TGTGCCTGGAATAAAGTGGAGGTTGAAGCTTTCTTT. Translating it yields CAWNKVEVEAFF.

This clone occurred once. The rearrangement joins TRBV5-1 to TRBJ2-7; 8 bases match TRBD1. CDR3 size: 14 residues. Germline V gene lookup returns CDR1 SGHRS and CDR2 YFSETQ. J gave up 2 bases and V 2 bases, and 3 bases lay outside the gene matches. The CDR3 protein is CASSFLQGAYEQYF. The DNA for the CDR3 is TGCGCCAGCAGCTTTTTACAGGGGGCCTACGAGCAGTACTTC.

V usage is TRBV19 and J usage is TRBJ2-7, with 10 positions matching TRBD2. CDR1 is LNHDA, CDR2 SQIVND, per germline (reference sequence). The CDR3 consists of 15 residues. Trimming took 3 bases from V and 3 from J; bases not matched to a gene: 5. CDR3 coding DNA: TGTGCCAGTAGTATCCTAGCGGGAGTTTTCTACGAGCAGTACTTC. Its protein is CASSILAGVFYEQYF.

This CDR3 reads CASSPPAGAAYEQYF. As DNA, the CDR3 is TGTGCCAGCTCACCACCGGCGGGTGCAGCCTACGAGCAGTACTTC. The chain uses TRBV18 and TRBJ2-7; weak D call: TRBD2 (5 bases). The CDR3 runs to 15 residues. CDR1 KGHSH and CDR2 LQKENI come from the germline V gene. Trimming removed 0 bases from V and 2 bases from J, with 11 bases in between.

The J gene is TRBJ2-1, the V gene TRBV16, with TRBD2 matching over 11 bases. CDR1 and CDR2 (germline): KGHSY, FQNENV. The CDR3 is 14 residues long. V trimming: 2 bases; J trimming: 9 bases; junction bases outside the gene matches: 3. CDR3 protein: CASSQTSGSIEQFF. In DNA, the CDR3 is TGTGCCAGCAGCCAAACTAGCGGGAGCATTGAGCAGTTCTTC.

The chain carries TRBV29-1 and TRBJ2-1; 12 bases are a match to TRBD2. Germline V lookup: CDR1 SQVTM, CDR2 ANQGSEA. This CDR3 has 12 amino acids. Written as DNA, the CDR3 is TGCATCGGGACTAGCGGGCCCAATGAGCAGTTCTTC. It specifies CIGTSGPNEQFF.

The rearrangement links TRBV30 to TRBJ2-1; weak D call: TRBD2 (5 bases). V lost 4 bases and J lost 8, with 18 bases in between. This CDR3 spans 14 amino acids. CDR1 is GTSNPN, CDR2 SVGIG, per germline (reference sequence). DNA of the CDR3: TGTGCCTGGAAGAGGCGAGGCGGGCCCCATGAGCAGTTCTTC. It encodes CAWKRRGGPHEQFF.

The rearrangement joins TRBV2 to TRBJ2-7, with 9 bases lining up with TRBD2. The CDR3 loop spans 16 amino acids. V lost 2 bases to trimming and J lost 3 bases; unmatched junction nucleotides: 8. Germline-derived CDR1 and CDR2 are SNHLY and FYNNEI. CDR3: CASSEWGAGGGYEQYF. The CDR3 DNA reads as TGTGCCAGCAGTGAATGGGGTGCGGGAGGGGGCTACGAGCAGTACTTC.

The CDR3 bases are TGTGCCACCAGCAGAGACATACCGATCTTAGGGACAGTAAGCACAGATACGCAGTATTTT. Translated, it gives CATSRDIPILGTVSTDTQYF. The J gene is TRBJ2-3, the V gene TRBV15, with 7 bases lining up with TRBD1. This CDR3 is 20 amino acids long. Unmatched junction bases numbered 15, after V lost 0 bases and J lost 0 bases. Germline loops: CDR1 LNHNV, CDR2 YYDKDF (reference sequence). Based on the CDR3 plus reference TRBV15 and TRBJ2-3, the full variable domain is DAMVIQNPRYQVTQFGKPVTLSCSQTLNHNVMYWYQQKSSQAPKLLFHYYDKDFNNEADTPDNFQSRRPNTSFCFLDIRSPGLGDTAMYLCATSRDIPILGTVSTDTQYFGPGTRLTVL.

This chain links TRBV11-3 with TRBJ2-1; 7 bases line up with TRBD2. Looked up from germline, CDR1 is SGHNT and CDR2 is YENEEA. V was clipped by 4 bases and J by 8 bases; unmatched bases: 17. CDR3 length equals 17 residues. CDR3 in DNA: TGTGCCAGCAGCTCTCGAACCGGGGGGTCCAATGACTATGAGCAGTTCTTC. Translating it yields CASSSRTGGSNDYEQFF.

J is TRBJ1-6 and V is TRBV4-1, with D maybe TRBD1 (6 bases). V was pared by 4 bases and J by 7 bases, with 14 bases between. Germline V CDR1 and CDR2: MGHRA, YSYEKL. There are 15 residues in the CDR3. The CDR3 DNA reads TGCGCCAGCAGCCTCGGACAGAACCCCAATTCACCCCTCCACTTT. Translating it yields CASSLGQNPNSPLHF.

This sequence joins TRBV9 and TRBJ1-4; D remains ambiguous. Per the germline V gene, CDR1 is SGDLS and CDR2 is YYNGEE. The CDR3 has 14 amino acids. V lost 2 bases to trimming and J lost 7 bases, with 12 bases between them. The CDR3 protein is CASSVGLGLEKLFF. The CDR3 region has the DNA TGTGCCAGCAGCGTCGGATTGGGCCTTGAAAAACTGTTTTTT.

This rearrangement joins TRBV27 to TRBJ2-2; D ambiguous. CDR1 is MNHEY, CDR2 SMNVEV, per germline (reference sequence). The CDR3 is 11 residues long. The V and J ends lost 5 bases and 4 bases respectively, with 2 bases between them. The CDR3 sequence is CASSRTGELFF. As DNA, the CDR3 is TGTGCCAGCAGTCGCACCGGGGAGCTGTTTTTT.

On this clone itself: An end of the junction differs from the germline gene, which may be a read error. The gene calls are TRBV7-2 and TRBJ2-1; tentative D call: TRBD2 (6 bases). Germline CDR1 SGHTA, CDR2 FQGNSA. The CDR3 length is 15 residues. The CDR3 region is CASNLAGGLYNEQFF. As DNA, the CDR3 is TGTGCCAGCAACTTAGCCGGGGGACTCTACAATGAGCAGTTCTTC.

This chain connects TRBV11-2 to TRBJ2-2; no reliable D call. CDR3 length: 11 residues. Trimming removed 4 bases at V and 7 bases at J, with 4 bases between. CDR1 is SGHAT and CDR2 is FQNNGV in the germline V gene. The CDR3 spells CASSSYGELFF. The CDR3 DNA reads as TGTGCCAGCAGCTCCTACGGGGAGCTGTTTTTT.

The gene calls are TRBV4-1 and TRBJ1-1; D is uncertain. Germline CDR1 and CDR2: MGHRA and YSYEKL. CDR3 length: 14 residues. V was shortened by 1 base and J by 3 bases, with 9 bases between the two germline ends. This CDR3 reads CASSQALAHTEAFF. The CDR3 DNA sequence: TGCGCCAGCAGCCAAGCCCTGGCACACACTGAAGCTTTCTTT.

The chain combines TRBV18 with TRBJ2-1; 7 nucleotides agree with TRBD1. The CDR3 loop spans 15 amino acids. Trimming at V came to 3 bases and at J to 0 bases, leaving 2 bases not matched to a gene. Germline V gene data show CDR1 as KGHSH and CDR2 as LQKENI. The CDR3 DNA is TGTGCCAGCTCACCGGGACAGAGCTCCTACAATGAGCAGTTCTTC. It is translated as CASSPGQSSYNEQFF.

V is TRBV5-6 and J is TRBJ2-5; D possibly corresponds to TRBD1 (6 bases). Germline CDR1 is SGHDT and CDR2 is YYEEEE. V was cut by 3 bases and J by 0 bases, with 9 bases left in between. The CDR3 runs 14 residues. The CDR3 region has the DNA TGTGCCAGCAGCTCTGGGGACAACCAAGAGACCCAGTACTTC. Protein: CASSSGDNQETQYF. Together with reference TRBV5-6 and TRBJ2-5, the CDR3 gives the full variable domain: DAGVTQSPTHLIKTRGQQVTLRCSPKSGHDTVSWYQQALGQGPQFIFQYYEEEERQRGNFPDRFSGHQFPNYSSELNVNALLLGDSALYLCASSSGDNQETQYFGPGTRLLVL.

This chain joins TRBV11-3 and TRBJ1-1; D is unclear. V lost 8 bases, J lost 0 bases, and 22 bases lay in between. The CDR3 is made up of 17 amino acids. Germline CDR1 is SGHNT and CDR2 is YENEEA. The CDR3 DNA sequence: TGTGCCAGCGCCGGGTTGTATGCAGCACAAGTGAACACTGAAGCTTTCTTT. Translating it yields CASAGLYAAQVNTEAFF. The full variable domain, rest sourced from reference TRBV11-3 and TRBJ1-1, is EAGVVQSPRYKIIEKKQPVAFWCNPISGHNTLYWYLQNLGQGPELLIRYENEEAVDDSQLPKDRFSAERLKGVDSTLKIQPAELGDSAVYLCASAGLYAAQVNTEAFFGQGTRLTVV.

The chain links TRBV25-1 to TRBJ2-1, with TRBD2 matching over 10 bases. J gave up 4 bases and V 3 bases, and 3 bases lay outside the gene matches. Looked up from germline, CDR1 is MGHDK and CDR2 is SYGVNS. This CDR3 has 15 residues. CDR3 loop: CASSDKAGGYNEQFF. As DNA, the CDR3 is TGTGCCAGCAGTGACAAAGCGGGAGGGTACAATGAGCAGTTCTTC.

CDR3 sequence: CASSEAFSDTQYF. The CDR3 nucleotides read TGTGCCAGCAGTGAAGCTTTCTCAGATACGCAGTATTTT. The chain has TRBV6-1 and TRBJ2-3; D unresolved. The CDR3 covers 13 residues. The V and J ends lost 0 bases and 4 bases respectively, with 5 bases between them. Germline V lookup: CDR1 MNHNS, CDR2 SASEGT.

This rearrangement joins TRBV19 to TRBJ1-4; D not resolved. Germline V gene lookup returns CDR1 LNHDA and CDR2 SQIVND (reference sequence). This CDR3 contains 15 residues. Trimming pared 5 bases from V and 1 base from J, leaving 11 bases between. In DNA, the CDR3 is TGTGCCAGTAGTGTCTCCGGGAGAACTAATGAAAAACTGTTTTTT. Translating it yields CASSVSGRTNEKLFF.